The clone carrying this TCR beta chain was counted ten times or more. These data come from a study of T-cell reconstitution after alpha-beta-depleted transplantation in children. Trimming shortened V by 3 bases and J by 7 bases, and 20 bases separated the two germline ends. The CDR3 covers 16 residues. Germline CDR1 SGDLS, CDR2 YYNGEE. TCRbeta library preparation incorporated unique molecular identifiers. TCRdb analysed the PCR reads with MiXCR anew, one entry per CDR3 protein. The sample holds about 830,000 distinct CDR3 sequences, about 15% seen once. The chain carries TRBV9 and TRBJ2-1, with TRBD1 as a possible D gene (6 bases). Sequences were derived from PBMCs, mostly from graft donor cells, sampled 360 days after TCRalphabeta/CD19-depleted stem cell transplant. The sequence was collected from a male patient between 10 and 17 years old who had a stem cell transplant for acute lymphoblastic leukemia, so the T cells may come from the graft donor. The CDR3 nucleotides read TGTGCCAGCAGCGACACTTGGGGGCCCCGAATGAATGAGCAGTTCTTC. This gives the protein CASSDTWGPRMNEQFF.